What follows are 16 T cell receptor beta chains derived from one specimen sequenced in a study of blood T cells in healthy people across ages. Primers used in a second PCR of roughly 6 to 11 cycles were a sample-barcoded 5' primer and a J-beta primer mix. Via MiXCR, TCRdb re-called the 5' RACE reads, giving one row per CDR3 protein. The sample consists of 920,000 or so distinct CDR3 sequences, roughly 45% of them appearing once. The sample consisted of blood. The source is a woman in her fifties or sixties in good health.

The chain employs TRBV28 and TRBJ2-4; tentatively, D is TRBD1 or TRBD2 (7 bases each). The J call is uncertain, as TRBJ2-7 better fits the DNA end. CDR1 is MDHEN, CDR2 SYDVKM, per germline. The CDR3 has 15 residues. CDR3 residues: CASSSSGTEPYEQYF. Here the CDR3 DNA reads TGTGCCAGCAGTTCCAGCGGGACAGAACCCTACGAGCAGTACTTC.

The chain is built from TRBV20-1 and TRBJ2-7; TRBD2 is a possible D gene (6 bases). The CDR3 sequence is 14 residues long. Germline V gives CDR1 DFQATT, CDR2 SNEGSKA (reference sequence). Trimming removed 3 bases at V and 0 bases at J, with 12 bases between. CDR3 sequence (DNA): TGCAGTGCTAGTACGGAGGGGAGCTCCTACGAGCAGTACTTC. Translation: CSASTEGSSYEQYF.

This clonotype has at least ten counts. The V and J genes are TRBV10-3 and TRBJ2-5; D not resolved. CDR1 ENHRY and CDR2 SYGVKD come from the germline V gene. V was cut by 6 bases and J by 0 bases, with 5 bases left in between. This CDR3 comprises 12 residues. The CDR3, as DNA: TGTGCCATCAGGGGGAACCAAGAGACCCAGTACTTC. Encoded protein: CAIRGNQETQYF.

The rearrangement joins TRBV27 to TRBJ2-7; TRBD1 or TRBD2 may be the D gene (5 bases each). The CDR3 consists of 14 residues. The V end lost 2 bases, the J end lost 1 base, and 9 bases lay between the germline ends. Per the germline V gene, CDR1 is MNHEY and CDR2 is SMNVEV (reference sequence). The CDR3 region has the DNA TGTGCCAGCAGTTTAAGGGACGCTTCCTACGAGCAGTACTTC. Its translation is CASSLRDASYEQYF.

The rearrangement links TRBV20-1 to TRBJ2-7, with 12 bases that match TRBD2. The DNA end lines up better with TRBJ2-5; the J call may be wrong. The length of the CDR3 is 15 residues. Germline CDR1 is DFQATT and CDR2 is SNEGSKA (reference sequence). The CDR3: CSARGLAGAPETQYF. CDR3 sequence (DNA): TGCAGTGCTAGAGGACTAGCGGGAGCTCCTGAGACCCAGTACTTC.

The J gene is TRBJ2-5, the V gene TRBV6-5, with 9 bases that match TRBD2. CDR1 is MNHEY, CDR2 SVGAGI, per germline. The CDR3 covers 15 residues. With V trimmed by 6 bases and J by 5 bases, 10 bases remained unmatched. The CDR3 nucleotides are TGTGCCAGCAGACCAGAGCGGGAGGAAAGGGAGACCCAGTACTTC. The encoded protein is CASRPEREERETQYF.

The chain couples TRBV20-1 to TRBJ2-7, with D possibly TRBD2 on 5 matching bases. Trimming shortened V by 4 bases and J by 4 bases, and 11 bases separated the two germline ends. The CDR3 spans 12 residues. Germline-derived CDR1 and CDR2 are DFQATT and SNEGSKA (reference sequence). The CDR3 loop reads CSAKNSVYEQYF. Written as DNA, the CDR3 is TGCAGTGCTAAGAATAGCGTGTACGAGCAGTACTTC.

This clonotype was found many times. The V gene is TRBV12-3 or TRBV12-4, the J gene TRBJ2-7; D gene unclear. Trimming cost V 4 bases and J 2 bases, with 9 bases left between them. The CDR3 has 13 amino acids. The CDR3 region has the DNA TGTGCCAGCAGTTATCAAAGCCCCTACGAGCAGTACTTC. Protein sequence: CASSYQSPYEQYF.

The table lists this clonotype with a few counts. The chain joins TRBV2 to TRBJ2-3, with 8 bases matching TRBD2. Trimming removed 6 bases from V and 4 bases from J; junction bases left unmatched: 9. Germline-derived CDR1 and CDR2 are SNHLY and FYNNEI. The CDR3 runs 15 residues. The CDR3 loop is CASRLVAGRPDTQYF. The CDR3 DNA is TGTGCCAGCAGACTAGTAGCGGGACGGCCAGATACGCAGTATTTT.

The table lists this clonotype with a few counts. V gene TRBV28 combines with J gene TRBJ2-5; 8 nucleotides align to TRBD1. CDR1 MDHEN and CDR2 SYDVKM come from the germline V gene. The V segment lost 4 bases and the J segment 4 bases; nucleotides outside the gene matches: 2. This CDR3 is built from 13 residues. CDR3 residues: CASSWTGIETQYF. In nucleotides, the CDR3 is TGTGCCAGCAGTTGGACAGGGATAGAGACCCAGTACTTC. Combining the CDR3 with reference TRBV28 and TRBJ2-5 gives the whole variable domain DVKVTQSSRYLVKRTGEKVFLECVQDMDHENMFWYRQDPGLGLRLIYFSYDVKMKEKGDIPEGYSVSREKKERFSLILESASTNQTSMYLCASSWTGIETQYFGPGTRLLVL.

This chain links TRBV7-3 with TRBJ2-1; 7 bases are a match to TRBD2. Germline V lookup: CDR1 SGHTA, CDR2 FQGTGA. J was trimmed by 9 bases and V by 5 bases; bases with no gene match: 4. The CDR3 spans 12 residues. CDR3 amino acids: CASSTGGSEQFF. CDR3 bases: TGTGCCAGCAGCACGGGGGGTAGTGAGCAGTTCTTC.

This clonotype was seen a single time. The CDR3 protein is CATSRDHTVNTEAFF. The CDR3 region has the DNA TGTGCCACCAGCAGAGACCACACAGTGAACACTGAAGCTTTCTTT. V is TRBV15 and J is TRBJ1-1; D is unresolved. The V gene's germline CDR1 is LNHNV and CDR2 YYDKDF (reference sequence). Between the trimmed V and J ends, which lost 0 bases and 0 bases, there was a span of 8 bases. CDR3 length equals 15 residues. The entire variable domain, with the rest obtained from reference TRBV15 and TRBJ1-1, is as follows: DAMVIQNPRYQVTQFGKPVTLSCSQTLNHNVMYWYQQKSSQAPKLLFHYYDKDFNNEADTPDNFQSRRPNTSFCFLDIRSPGLGDTAMYLCATSRDHTVNTEAFFGQGTRLTVV.

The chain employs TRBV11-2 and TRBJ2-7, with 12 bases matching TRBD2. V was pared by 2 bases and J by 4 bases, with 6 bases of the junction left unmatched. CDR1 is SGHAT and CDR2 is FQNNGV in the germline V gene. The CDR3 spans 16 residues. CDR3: CASSLRRTSGAYEQYF. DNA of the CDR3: TGTGCCAGCAGCTTACGCCGGACTAGCGGGGCTTACGAGCAGTACTTC.

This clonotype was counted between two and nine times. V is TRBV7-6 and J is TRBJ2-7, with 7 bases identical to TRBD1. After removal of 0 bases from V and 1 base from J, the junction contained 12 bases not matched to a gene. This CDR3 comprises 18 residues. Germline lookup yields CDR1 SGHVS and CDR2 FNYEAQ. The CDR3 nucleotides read TGTGCCAGCAGCTTAGCCTCCCCAGTTGAGGGGGCATCCTACGAGCAGTACTTC. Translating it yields CASSLASPVEGASYEQYF.

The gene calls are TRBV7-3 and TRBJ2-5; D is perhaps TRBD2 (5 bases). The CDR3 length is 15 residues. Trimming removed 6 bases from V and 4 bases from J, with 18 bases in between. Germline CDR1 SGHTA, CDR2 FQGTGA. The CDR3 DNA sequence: TGTGCCAGCAGTCTCGATGGGAGTCGGGGAGAGACCCAGTACTTC. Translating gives CASSLDGSRGETQYF. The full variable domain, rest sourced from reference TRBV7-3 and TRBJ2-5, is GAGVSQTPSNKVTEKGKYVELRCDPISGHTALYWYRQSLGQGPEFLIYFQGTGAADDSGLPNDRFFAVRPEGSVSTLKIQRTERGDSAVYLCASSLDGSRGETQYFGPGTRLLVL.

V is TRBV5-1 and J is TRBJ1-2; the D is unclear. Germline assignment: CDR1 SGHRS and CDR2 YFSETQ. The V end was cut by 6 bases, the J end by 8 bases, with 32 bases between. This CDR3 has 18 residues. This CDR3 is CASNREGDVSYGTWGYTF. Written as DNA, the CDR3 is TGCGCCAGCAACCGGGAAGGCGACGTAAGCTATGGAACTTGGGGCTACACCTTC.